This T cell receptor (beta chain) derives from a study of regulatory T cells in long-lasting Graves disease. The time point: newly diagnosed GD, antithyroid drugs for less than 3 months. From PBMCs, RNA was extracted and then used to make the TCR library. Germline CDR1 and CDR2: MDHEN and SYDVKM. This CDR3 has 15 amino acids. The junction had 7 bases not matched to a gene; V was cut back by 4 bases and J by 5 bases. As for this clonotype: Its antigen is as yet unknown.

CDR3-region Arm-PCR and iRepertoire HTBI primers produced the TCR beta libraries. A single record per CDR3 protein comes from TCRdb applying MiXCR to the multiplex PCR reads. Among about 440,000 distinct CDR3 sequences listed, roughly 15% were seen once. Study-wide results and limits: Persistent disease was associated with favored TRBV28 usage and with favored use of TRBJ1-2 and TRBJ2-5.

These data were also filed under a second study, of T cells in Graves' hyperthyroidism and ophthalmopathy. That publication notes: Researchers defined stable Graves' hyperthyroidism as no ophthalmopathy progression within 18 months. The HTBI primer set was used in a first-round RT-PCR of the TCR CDR3.

This sample comprised peripheral blood mononuclear cells (PBMCs), obtained at new diagnosis, from a patient treated with antithyroid drugs. This chain joins TRBV28 and TRBJ1-5; 8 bases fit TRBD1. The TCR comes from a woman in her late teens or twenties with Graves disease. This chain's CDR3 is CASSSNGQGDQPQHF. The CDR3 DNA reads as TGTGCCAGCAGTTCAAACGGACAGGGAGATCAGCCCCAGCATTTT.